This TCR beta chain stems from a study of CD8+CD57+ T cells in acquired aplastic anemia. As for the study in general: Sorted CD4+ and CD8+ cells yielded DNA averaging around 3 ug. Study-wide points: Any difference that existed in CD8+ Simpson's diversity between patients and controls was not significant.

The authors sequenced patients whose flow cytometry had shown CD8+CD57+ cell expansion. When blood sampling took place, the patients had received no therapy. This CDR3 has 11 amino acids. Trimming left V 6 bases short and J 6 bases short, with 12 bases between. Germline-derived CDR1 and CDR2 are DFQATT and SNEGSKA (reference sequence). This clonotype came up many times. The antigen is undetermined. TCR beta VDJ and CDR3 profiles were obtained from a genomic DNA template. One entry per CDR3 protein, called by TCRdb with MiXCR from the reads. The sample includes under 150,000 distinct CDR3 sequences, 40% of them seen just once.

Input material: sorted CD4+, CD8+, or CD8+CD57+ T cells (not recorded which) from PBMCs. This receptor was obtained from a human donor with aplastic anemia. The V gene is TRBV20-1, the J gene TRBJ2-7; D is possibly TRBD2 (6 bases). Here the CDR3 DNA reads TGCAGTGCCGGGGGACTCGGCGAGCAGTACTTC. Protein: CSAGGLGEQYF.